What follows is one T cell receptor beta chain and its context. In this sample, this clonotype turned up many times. It lacks a known antigen. Base-call qualities are not available, and no considerably larger clone is one nucleotide away. Explained via the paper, the time point label denotes: persistent/refractory GD, antithyroid drugs over 5 years with positive TRAb. For both TCR sequencing and RNA sequencing, RNA was extracted from PBMCs using TRIzol. Graves' disease was diagnosed according to American Thyroid Association guidelines. Recruitment of patients was carried out at an endocrinology department in Xi'an, China. Each patient gave approximately 10 milliliters of peripheral blood, collected in an EDTA anticoagulant tube. PBMCs were isolated by Ficoll Paque Plus density gradient separation without further T cell sorting. An Agilent 2100 Bioanalyzer and agarose gel were used to check RNA quality, while a NanoDrop 2000 measured RNA concentration.

The germline V gene yields ENHRY for CDR1 and SYGVKD for CDR2. Inclusive of the bounding cysteine and phenylalanine, the CDR3 is 16 residues long. The entry retains the CDR3 DNA only, 48 bases that are in frame from base 1. Compared with germline, V lacks 7 bases and J lacks 0 bases; bases without a gene match: 7. The library relied on multiplex PCR. The sequencer was an Illumina HiSeq 4000. TCR beta libraries were built with iRepertoire HTBI primers and Arm-PCR amplification of CDR3 regions. Before sequencing, the PCR products underwent gel purification. As for the authors' bioinformatics: Gene usage analysis of CDR3 amino acid clonotypes used the 62 TRBV and about 14 TRBJ segments found across samples. COPE and FqMerger were used to merge filtered high-quality paired reads into contigs. Contigs were aligned with BLAST to IMGT TRBV, TRBD and TRBJ reference genes, and CDR3 was defined per IMGT. Any clonotype with a frequency above 0.1% was counted as a highly expanded clone. Repertoire diversity was measured by Shannon entropy, and V-J evenness by the Gini coefficient. A clonotype found in more than one individual was treated as public. TCRdb cleaned the public reads at Q25 with fastp, built clones with MiXCR and kept in-frame beta chains. Each entry is one CDR3 protein sequence, shown with its most common DNA and genes. These V and J calls originate from TCRdb's pipeline instead of the authors' own analysis. The sample records about 460,000 distinct CDR3 sequences, about 20% of which are singletons. The ten biggest clones cover under 15% of the sample.

This specimen belongs to a study of regulatory T cells in long-lasting Graves disease (dated by TCRdb to about 2021). Describing the broader study: Persistent Graves' disease was defined as persistently positive TSH receptor autoantibodies together with antithyroid drug treatment for over 5 years. Patients with persistent Graves' disease were compared with patients with newly diagnosed Graves' disease using TCR sequencing and RNA sequencing of peripheral blood. The study took place in China and was registered as a clinical trial. TCR sequencing covered approximately 13 persistent and around 20 newly diagnosed Graves' disease patients, around 33 samples in total. Persistent Graves' disease patients in the clinical cohort had taken antithyroid drugs for about 9.7 years on average. The full study reports these points: Only the TCR beta chain was sequenced and analyzed. Persistent Graves' disease patients showed lower TCR Shannon entropy and fewer highly expanded clones than newly diagnosed patients, suggesting clonal expansion. TRBV28, TRBJ1-2 and TRBJ2-5 were preferentially used in persistent disease, while TRBV20-1 and TRBJ2-1 were favored in newly diagnosed disease. More public clonotypes were shared among persistent patients (fewer than 3,000) than among newly diagnosed patients (more than 900). Only peripheral blood was studied, because thyroid tissue, the primary lesion, was inaccessible. The authors noted that the small sample size was a limitation that may lower accuracy.

This receptor chain uses TRBV10-3 and TRBJ1-1; TRBD1 matches 11 bases in the middle. This material consisted of peripheral blood mononuclear cells (PBMCs), taken when the disease was refractory, from a patient treated with antithyroid drugs. This clonotype originated in a female donor with Graves disease. The encoded CDR3 is CAIKRDRGRLNTEAFF. In nucleotides, the sequence is TGTGCCATCAAAAGGGACAGGGGGAGATTGAACACTGAAGCTTTCTTT.